One sample yielded the 14 T cell receptor beta chains listed below, sequenced in a study of cytotoxic CD8 clonotypes in ibrutinib-treated CLL. Sequencing used immunoSEQ multiplex PCR; TCRdb keeps in-frame clones, though not all of them. This sample has about 270,000 clones, with around 77% found just once. Sequenced material: PBMCs, taken at disease progression, from a patient treated with ibrutinib. These receptors originate from a human donor with chronic lymphocytic leukemia.

In its sample, this clone was seen a few times. V gene TRBV10-3 combines with J gene TRBJ2-7; 7 positions agree with TRBD2. This CDR3 comprises 14 residues. J lost 2 bases, V lost 3 bases, and 4 bases had no gene match. The V gene's germline CDR1 is ENHRY and CDR2 SYGVKD. The CDR3 bases are TGTGCCATCAGTGACGGAGGACTAGCCTACGAGCAGTACTTC. This translates into CAISDGGLAYEQYF.

This CDR3 reads CASSEAGFYEQYF. In DNA, the CDR3 is TGTGCCAGCAGTGAAGCAGGGTTCTACGAGCAGTACTTC. This rearrangement joins TRBV6-5 to TRBJ2-7, with a weak D call TRBD1 (5 bases). Trimming stripped 5 bases from V and 3 bases from J, with 11 bases between. The CDR3 is made up of 13 amino acids. Per the germline V gene, CDR1 is MNHEY and CDR2 is SVGAGI.

This sequence joins TRBV6-1 and TRBJ1-2; 9 nucleotides agree with TRBD1. Trimming at V came to 0 bases and at J to 8 bases, leaving 10 bases not matched to a gene. This CDR3 is 16 amino acids long. Germline CDR1 and CDR2: MNHNS and SASEGT. CDR3 in amino acids: CASSEARGTGRGGYTF. In DNA form, the CDR3 reads TGTGCCAGCAGTGAAGCGAGAGGGACAGGGCGAGGGGGCTACACCTTC.

The rearrangement joins TRBV5-1 to TRBJ2-2, with 12 bases matching TRBD2. V was pared by 2 bases and J by 5 bases, with 10 bases of the junction left unmatched. CDR3 length equals 18 residues. CDR1 SGHRS and CDR2 YFSETQ come from the germline V gene. CDR3 protein: CASSLRLAGGLGTGELFF. CDR3 nucleotides: TGCGCCAGCAGCTTACGCCTAGCGGGAGGGCTGGGAACCGGGGAGCTGTTTTTT.

The J gene is TRBJ1-1, the V gene TRBV19; perhaps TRBD1 as D (5 bases). This CDR3 comprises 15 residues. Germline lookup yields CDR1 LNHDA and CDR2 SQIVND (reference sequence). Trimming removed 3 bases from V and 0 bases from J, with 11 bases in between. The CDR3 loop is CASSIWGSLNTEAFF. CDR3 bases: TGTGCCAGTAGTATCTGGGGCAGCCTGAACACTGAAGCTTTCTTT.

The rearrangement uses TRBV2 and TRBJ1-2; 8 nucleotides align to TRBD1. V lost 8 bases to trimming and J lost 4 bases; unmatched junction nucleotides: 6. Germline V CDR1 and CDR2: SNHLY, FYNNEI. This CDR3 has 13 amino acids. Here the CDR3 DNA reads TGTGCCAGCTTTGCAGGGGGCATCTATGGCTACACCTTC. Residues: CASFAGGIYGYTF.

The chain joins TRBV9 to TRBJ2-1; 9 nucleotides line up with TRBD2. The CDR3 extends over 16 amino acids. The V gene's germline CDR1 is SGDLS and CDR2 YYNGEE. The V gene end was trimmed by 5 bases and the J gene end by 0 bases; junction bases not matched to a gene: 6. The CDR3 reads CASSSSGASSYNEQFF. CDR3 coding DNA: TGTGCCAGCAGTTCTAGCGGGGCTAGCTCCTACAATGAGCAGTTCTTC.

The chain links TRBV29-1 to TRBJ1-2; 7 bases line up with TRBD1. Per germline, CDR1 SQVTM and CDR2 ANQGSEA. V lost 4 bases and J lost 7; bases outside the gene matches: 9. The CDR3 is made up of 13 amino acids. The CDR3 spells CSVVDRDGGGYTF. CDR3 nucleotides: TGCAGCGTTGTAGACAGGGACGGAGGTGGCTACACCTTC. The full variable domain, its missing parts supplied by reference TRBV29-1 and TRBJ1-2, is SAVISQKPSRDICQRGTSLTIQCQVDSQVTMMFWYRQQPGQSLTLIATANQGSEATYESGFVIDKFPISRPNLTFSTLTVSNMSPEDSSIYLCSVVDRDGGGYTFGSGTRLTVV.

The CDR3 protein is CSVEEKVFSSYNEQFF. The CDR3 DNA follows: TGCAGCGTTGAAGAAAAGGTATTCAGCTCCTACAATGAGCAGTTCTTC. The chain recombines TRBV29-1 with TRBJ2-1; unclear D gene. The V end was cut by 0 bases, the J end by 0 bases, with 12 bases between. Germline V gives CDR1 SQVTM, CDR2 ANQGSEA. The CDR3 consists of 16 residues.

The chain is built from TRBV21-1 and TRBJ2-7; the table's D call, TRBD2, has no DNA check behind it. TRBV21-1 is tagged as a pseudogene. The length of the CDR3 is 15 residues. The CDR3 sequence is CASSIPLAAFYEQYF. CDR3 nucleotides: TGTGCCAGCAGCATCCCACTAGCGGCCTTCTACGAGCAGTACTTC.

J is TRBJ2-5 and V is TRBV2; 7 bases are shared with TRBD2. The DNA end is more similar to TRBJ2-7, so the J call may be wrong. Germline V gives CDR1 SNHLY, CDR2 FYNNEI. The CDR3 covers 15 residues. This CDR3 is CASSEGTSVTYEQYF. The CDR3 nucleotides are TGTGCCAGCAGTGAGGGCACTAGCGTGACCTACGAGCAGTACTTC.

With regard to this clone: A much larger clone differs from this one at a single base, so this may be a read error. The rearrangement joins TRBV5-8 to TRBJ2-7; D unclear. CDR1 SGHTS and CDR2 YDEGEE come from the germline V gene. V lost 5 bases to trimming and J lost 4 bases, with 4 bases between them. There are 10 residues in the CDR3. CDR3 nucleotide sequence: TGTGCCAGCAGTAAGTACGAGCAGTACTTC. Protein product: CASSKYEQYF.

The rearrangement uses TRBV18 and TRBJ1-2; 11 nucleotides align to TRBD1. The CDR3 extends over 15 amino acids. Germline CDR1 KGHSH, CDR2 LQKENI. V gave up 2 bases and J gave up 8 bases; unmatched junction bases: 7. CDR3 residues: CASSPRDRGTRGYTF. Here the CDR3 DNA reads TGTGCCAGCTCACCAAGGGACAGGGGGACGCGGGGCTACACCTTC.

The gene calls are TRBV19 and TRBJ2-7, with D perhaps matching TRBD1 (6 bases). Trimming took off 8 bases at V and 2 bases at J, with 16 bases between the two ends. Germline V CDR1 and CDR2: LNHDA, SQIVND (reference sequence). This CDR3 contains 14 residues. CDR3 region: CASSAKTGPYEQYF. The CDR3 DNA is TGTGCCAGTTCCGCGAAGACAGGCCCCTACGAGCAGTACTTC. Complete variable domain (other parts from reference TRBV19 and TRBJ2-7): DGGITQSPKYLFRKEGQNVTLSCEQNLNHDAMYWYRQDPGQGLRLIYYSQIVNDFQKGDIAEGYSVSREKKESFPLTVTSAQKNPTAFYLCASSAKTGPYEQYFGPGTRLTVT.